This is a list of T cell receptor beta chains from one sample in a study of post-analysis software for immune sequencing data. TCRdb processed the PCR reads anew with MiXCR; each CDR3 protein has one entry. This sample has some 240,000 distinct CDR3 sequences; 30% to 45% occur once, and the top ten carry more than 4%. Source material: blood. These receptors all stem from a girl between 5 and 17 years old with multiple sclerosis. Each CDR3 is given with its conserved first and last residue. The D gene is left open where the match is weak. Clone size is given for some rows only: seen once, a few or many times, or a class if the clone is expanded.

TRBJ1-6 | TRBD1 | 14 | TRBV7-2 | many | TGTGCCAGCAGCGCCGGGACAGGAAATTCACCCCTCCACTTT | CASSAGTGNSPLHF
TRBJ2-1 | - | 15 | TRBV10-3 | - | TGTGCCATCAGGGAATATAGCGGATCGAACAATGAGCAGTTCTTC | CAIREYSGSNNEQFF
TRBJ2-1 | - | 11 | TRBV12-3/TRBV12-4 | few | TGTGCCAGCAGAGCAGGGAATGAGCAATTCTTC | CASRAGNEQFF
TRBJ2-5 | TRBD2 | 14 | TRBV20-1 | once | TGCAGTGCTCTAGCGGGAGGGCCGGGGGAGACCCAGTACTTC | CSALAGGPGETQYF
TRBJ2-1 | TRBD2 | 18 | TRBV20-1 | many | TGCAGTGCTCGCGACCAGGGAGTAGCGGGGGGTTATTACAATGAGCAGTTCTTC | CSARDQGVAGGYYNEQFF
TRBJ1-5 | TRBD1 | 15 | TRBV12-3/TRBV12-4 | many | TGTGCCAGCAGGTCGACAGGGGGCGGGAATCAGCCCCAGCATTTT | CASRSTGGGNQPQHF
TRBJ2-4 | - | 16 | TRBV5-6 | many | TGTGCCAGCAGCTTGGCCGTGGGCGTCGCCAAAAACATTCAGTACTTC | CASSLAVGVAKNIQYF
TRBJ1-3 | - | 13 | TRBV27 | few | TGTGCCAGCAGTCGGGGGGGAGGAAACACCATATATTTT | CASSRGGGNTIYF
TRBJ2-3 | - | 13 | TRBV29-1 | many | TGCAGCGTTGCACTAGCCCTCACAGATACGCAGTATTTT | CSVALALTDTQYF
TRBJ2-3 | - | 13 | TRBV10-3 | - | TGTGCCATCAGTGAGTCACCTAGGTCAGCACAGTATTTT | CAISESPRSAQYF
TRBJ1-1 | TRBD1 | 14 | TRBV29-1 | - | TGCAGCGTTGAAGTGAGGGGGCGAAACACTGAAGCTTTCTTT | CSVEVRGRNTEAFF
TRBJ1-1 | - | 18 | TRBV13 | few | TGTGCCAGCAGCTTAGGAACACAGGGATTGGGGGAAAACACTGAAGCTTTCTTT | CASSLGTQGLGENTEAFF
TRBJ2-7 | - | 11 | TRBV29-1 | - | TGCAGCGTTGCCGGCGGAAGCGAGCAGTACTTC | CSVAGGSEQYF
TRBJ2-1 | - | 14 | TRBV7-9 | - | TGTGCCAGCAGCTCCGGGGAATCCTACAATGAGCAGTTCTTC | CASSSGESYNEQFF
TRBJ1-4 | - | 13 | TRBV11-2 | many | TGTGCCAGCAGCTTAGGACCCTCGGCCCGGCTGTTTTTT | CASSLGPSARLFF
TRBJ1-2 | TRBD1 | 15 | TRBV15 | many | TGTGCCACCAGCACTGGACAGGCCCCAGGGTATGGCTACACCTTC | CATSTGQAPGYGYTF
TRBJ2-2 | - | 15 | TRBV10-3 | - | TGTGCCATCAGTCTCGGGACCGCGGACACCGGGGAGCTGTTTTTT | CAISLGTADTGELFF
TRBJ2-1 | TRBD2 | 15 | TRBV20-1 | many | TGCAGTGCTACCCCATATAAGCGGGAGAAGAATGAGCAGTTCTTC | CSATPYKREKNEQFF
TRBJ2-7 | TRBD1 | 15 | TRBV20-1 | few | TGCAGTGCTAACCCGGCCGGGACAGCTTCCTACGAGCAGTACTTC | CSANPAGTASYEQYF
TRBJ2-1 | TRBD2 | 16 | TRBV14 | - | TGTGCCAGCAGCCAAGGAGGGACTAGAGGATGGACTGAGCAGTTCTTC | CASSQGGTRGWTEQFF
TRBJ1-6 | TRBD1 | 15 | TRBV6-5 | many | TGTGCCAGCAGCCCGGCGGGGACAGGAAATTCACCCCTCCACTTT | CASSPAGTGNSPLHF
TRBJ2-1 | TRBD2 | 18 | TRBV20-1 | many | TGCAGTGCTAGAGATGATGATCCAAGCGGGAGTTCCTACAATGAGCAGTTCTTC | CSARDDDPSGSSYNEQFF
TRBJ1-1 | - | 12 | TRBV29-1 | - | TGCAGCGTTCATCAGGGAAGCACTGAAGCTTTCTTT | CSVHQGSTEAFF
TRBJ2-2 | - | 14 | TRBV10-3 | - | TGTGCCATCATGACGTCTGGGAGCACCGGGGAGCTGTTTTTT | CAIMTSGSTGELFF
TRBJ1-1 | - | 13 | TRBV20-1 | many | TGCAGTGCTAGCGACCCAGCCGGGACTGAAGCTTTCTTT | CSASDPAGTEAFF
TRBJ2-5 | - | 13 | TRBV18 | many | TGTGCCAGCTCACGCTCTGACACGGGAAAGCAGTACTTC | CASSRSDTGKQYF
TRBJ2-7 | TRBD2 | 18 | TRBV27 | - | TGTGCCAGCAGTCCCGCCTCGCTGAGCGGGAGGGCCTTTTACGAGCAGTACTTC | CASSPASLSGRAFYEQYF
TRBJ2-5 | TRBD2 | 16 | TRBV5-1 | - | TGCGCCAGCAGCCATGGGACTAGCGGGAAGGGAGAGACCCAGTACTTC | CASSHGTSGKGETQYF
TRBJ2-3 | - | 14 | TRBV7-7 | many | TGTGCCAGCAGCACCGGACAGAGCACAGATACGCAGTATTTT | CASSTGQSTDTQYF
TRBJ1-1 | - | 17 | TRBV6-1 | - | TGTGCCAGCAGTGGACATCACGGGTTGGGGACTAACACTGAAGCTTTCTTT | CASSGHHGLGTNTEAFF
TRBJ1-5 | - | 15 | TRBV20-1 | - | TGCAGTGCTGGGAGGGGGGGGGCACTCAATCAGCCCCAGCATTTT | CSAGRGGALNQPQHF
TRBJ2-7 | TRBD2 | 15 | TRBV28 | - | TGTGCCAGCAGTTCCGGGACTAGCGGACCCTACGAGCAGTACTTC | CASSSGTSGPYEQYF
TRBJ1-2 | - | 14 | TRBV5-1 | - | TGCGCCAGCAGCTTTGGGGGAACTAACTATGGCTACACCTTC | CASSFGGTNYGYTF
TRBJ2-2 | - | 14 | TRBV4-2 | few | TGTGCCAGCAGCCAAGATCGGGAGCGCGGGGAGCTGTTTTTT | CASSQDRERGELFF
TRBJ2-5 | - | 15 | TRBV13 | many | TGTGCCAGCAGCTTAGAGGGTAGCGGAGGATGGACCCAGTACTTC | CASSLEGSGGWTQYF
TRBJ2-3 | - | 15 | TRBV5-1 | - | TGCGCCAGCAGTCTCGACAGTCCTTTCACAGATACGCAGTATTTT | CASSLDSPFTDTQYF
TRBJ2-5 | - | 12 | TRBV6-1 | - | TGTGCCAGCAGTGAAGCTACTAGGCGGCAGTACTTC | CASSEATRRQYF
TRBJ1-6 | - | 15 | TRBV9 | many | TGTGCCAGCAGCGTAGAGGTACAGGGCGATTCACCCCTCCACTTT | CASSVEVQGDSPLHF
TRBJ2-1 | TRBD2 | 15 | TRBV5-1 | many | TGCGCCAGCAGCTGGCGGGAGTCGGCCAACAATGAGCAGTTCTTC | CASSWRESANNEQFF
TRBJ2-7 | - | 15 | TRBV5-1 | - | TGCGCCAGCAGCTTGGATGGAGTAGCCGACTTCGAGCAGTACTTC | CASSLDGVADFEQYF
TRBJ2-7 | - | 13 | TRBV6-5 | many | TGTGCCAGCAGTTACTCGACCGTGGGCGAGCAGTACTTC | CASSYSTVGEQYF
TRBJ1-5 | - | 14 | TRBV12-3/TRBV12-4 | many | TGTGCCAGCGAAGGATGGGGGGATAATCAGCCCCAGCATTTT | CASEGWGDNQPQHF
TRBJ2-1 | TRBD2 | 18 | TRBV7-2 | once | TGTGCCAGCAGCTTAGTTAGCGGGAGGCCTAGCTCCTACAATGAGCAGTTCTTC | CASSLVSGRPSSYNEQFF
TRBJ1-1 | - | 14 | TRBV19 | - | TGTGCCAGTAACATTCCGGGACAGAACACTGAAGCTTTCTTT | CASNIPGQNTEAFF
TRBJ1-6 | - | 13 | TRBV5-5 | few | TGTGCCAGCAGCTCGGGGGATAATTCACCCCTCCACTTT | CASSSGDNSPLHF
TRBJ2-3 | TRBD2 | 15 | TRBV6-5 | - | TGTGCCAGCAGACATGGACTAGCGGGCACAGATACGCAGTATTTT | CASRHGLAGTDTQYF
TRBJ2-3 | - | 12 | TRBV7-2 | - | TGTGCCAGCAGCTTCTATTCCGATACGCAGTATTTT | CASSFYSDTQYF
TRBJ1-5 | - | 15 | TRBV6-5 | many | TGTGCCAGCAGCGGGGGTTTTTATAGCAATCAGCCCCAGCATTTT | CASSGGFYSNQPQHF
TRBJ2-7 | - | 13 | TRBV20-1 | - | TGCAGTGCTAGAGACAGGGTTTCCTACGAGCAGTACTTC | CSARDRVSYEQYF
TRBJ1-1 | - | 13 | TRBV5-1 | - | TGCGCCAGCAGCTTGTGGGGGCGAACTGAAGCTTTCTTT | CASSLWGRTEAFF
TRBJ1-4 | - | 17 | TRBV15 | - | TGTGCCACCAGCAGAGATCTGAGTTGGGGGTTTGCGGGAAAACTGTTTTTT | CATSRDLSWGFAGKLFF
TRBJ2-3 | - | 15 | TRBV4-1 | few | TGCGCCAGCAGCCCGAGTAAGCGGTTCCCAGATACGCAGTATTTT | CASSPSKRFPDTQYF
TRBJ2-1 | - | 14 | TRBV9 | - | TGTGCCAGCAGCGTAGCCGGGGCGCGCAATGAGCAGTTCTTC | CASSVAGARNEQFF
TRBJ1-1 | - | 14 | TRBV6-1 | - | TGTGCCAGCAGTAGACACCTCATGAACACTGAAGCTTTCTTT | CASSRHLMNTEAFF
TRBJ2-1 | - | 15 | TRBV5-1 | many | TGCGCCAGCAGCTTGGACCTGAGCTCCTACAATGAGCAGTTCTTC | CASSLDLSSYNEQFF
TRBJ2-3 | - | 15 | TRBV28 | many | TGTGCCAGCAGTTCAGCCCCCGAACTGACAGATACGCAGTATTTT | CASSSAPELTDTQYF